This T cell receptor beta chain is drawn from a study of shared clonotypes between healthy human individuals (dated by TCRdb to 2018 to 2021). Regarding the research as a whole: The cohort included a few men and a couple of women between 18 and 49 years of age. Per donor, three plates each were used for CD4 naive and CD4 memory, two for CD8 naive, and one for CD8 memory. The study deeply sequenced blood TCR repertoires of about 5 healthy adults to estimate repertoire size and the extent of clonotype sharing between individuals. To increase sequencing depth and limit assay-specific biases, different laboratories used diverse techniques to prepare libraries and sequence TCR repertoires. Between about 0.8 and 9 billion PBMCs per donor were obtained by leukapheresis. Overall study outcomes, separate from this receptor: Rarefaction of sorted-subset datasets indicated incomplete sequencing despite the large sequencing depth. Sampling was limited to blood, and TCR repertoires in tissue likely differ from TCR repertoires in blood. Roughly 5% of naive CD4, around 4% of naive CD8, roughly 2.4% of memory CD4, and approximately 0.39% of memory CD8 clonotypes were shared across a few donors. The genetic and exposure-history diversity represented was limited by the small number of donors. Pairwise subsampling indicated that sequencing depth was expected to affect the degree of clonotype sharing among donors. Compared with non-shared clonotypes, clonotypes shared by all four sorted-subset donors had higher generation probabilities. Naive subsets generally had larger estimated clonotype richness than memory subsets.

A remark on this clone: Its binding antigen is unknown. Base qualities are missing; no much larger clone stands one base away.

Using the deep immunoSEQ assay, multiplex PCR amplified TCR CDR3 regions from genomic DNA. Extracted genomic DNA from each cell subset was distributed evenly across all wells of several immunoSEQ 96-well plates, and each plate was treated as a replicate. For sorted subsets, roughly 200 ng of genomic DNA, equivalent to 30,000 or so T cell genomes, went into each replicate PCR. Purified libraries were quantified with a Qubit 3.0 fluorometer, sized on a Bioanalyzer 2100, and re-quantified with the KAPA Library Quantification kit. A separate single-read 150-cycle Illumina NextSeq 550 flow cell was used to sequence each immunoSEQ 96-well plate. On the authors' methods: Because only junctional sequences without quality scores were contained in the immunoSEQ output, filtering matching that applied to full-length reads could not be performed. To assign V/J genes and CDR3, sequences were annotated against IMGT germline references using PyIR, a Python wrapper for IgBLAST v1.9. Reads were removed for weak V/J assignments (E-value above 1e-6), missing CDR3, stop codons, out-of-frame junctions, or ambiguous translated residues. V3J clonotypes were defined by identical inferred V gene, J gene, and CDR3 amino acid sequence. To compute the percentage overlap between repertoires, the number of shared unique clonotypes was divided by the size of the smaller repertoire. Repertoire richness was assessed with RTK rarefaction, the Chao1 estimator, and Recon v2.1 estimates of unobserved clonotypes. OLGA was used to compute generation probabilities for all TCRbeta clonotypes that the gDNA method yielded from a handful of donors. TCRdb provides this immuneACCESS table in a form limited to in-frame rearrangements. Some clones are lacking; in checked studies, under half of them reflect an unresolved V gene, and why the rest are absent is not known. Clonal size and the V and J genes are those of that table, whereas D and trimming came from the DNA. This sample lists over a million clones; roughly 96% were detected once. The ten largest clones add up to about 1.2% of the sample.

V loses 4 bases at its end and J loses 5 bases; junction bases beyond the gene matches: 4. The cysteine opens and the phenylalanine closes a CDR3 of 13 amino acids. Left in the record is the CDR3 DNA by itself, 39 bases read in frame from the first base. The germline V gene sets CDR1 to SQVTM and CDR2 to ANQGSEA. The donors were healthy, HIV-negative adults with no recently reported acute infections or vaccinations. All donors were Caucasian adults living in Nashville, Tennessee, USA. CD4+ T cells were enriched through magnetic negative selection, after which naive cells were positively selected on CD45RA and the remaining negative fraction served as the memory subset. Blood was collected by leukapheresis, and PBMCs were isolated by Ficoll-Histopaque density gradient centrifugation and then cryopreserved in liquid nitrogen vapor phase. Analytical flow cytometry was used to check the purity and quantity of every magnetically sorted T cell population. Genomic DNA was isolated from each sorted fraction and quantified by UV absorbance on a Nanodrop 2000c.

This TCR derives from a young man in good health. Sequencing was done on a sample of naive CD4+ T cells sorted from blood. The sample's cell subset or site label is to be understood as: CD45RA+ positively selected. Recombination joined TRBV29-1 with TRBJ1-4, and TRBD1 aligns with 7 junction nucleotides. CDR3 loop: CSVARGRNEKLFF. The DNA sequence is TGCAGCGTTGCAAGGGGGCGGAATGAAAAACTGTTTTTT.